This T cell receptor beta chain was sequenced during a study of blood T cell repertoires in COVID-19. Study information: COVID-19 samples from acute and convalescent phases originated in the United States, Italy and Spain. Sources were T cells, B-cell-depleted T cells, or PBMCs; the material itself was cDNA or gDNA.

Authors' analysis steps: Nucleated cell counts were estimated from reference gene primer amplification. Produced via immunoSEQ multiplex PCR; TCRdb's table is partial and in-frame only. The DNA gave D and trimming, while V, J and clone size come from that table. Of roughly 230,000 clones listed, about 82% are singletons. Enrolment of Seattle patients took place during active infection, and they were followed longitudinally. J lost 7 bases, V lost 0 bases, and 12 bases had no gene match. Germline loops: CDR1 MGHRA, CDR2 YSYEKL. CDR3 length equals 17 residues. The clonotype was recovered from a man aged 45-60 years with COVID-19, enrolled during active disease. The material sequenced was peripheral blood. The chain combines TRBV4-1 with TRBJ1-2; 9 bases are a match to TRBD1. CDR3 coding DNA: TGCGCCAGCAGCCAAGATCTTAGGGGGACAGGGTTCCGTGGCTACACCTTC. Translated: CASSQDLRGTGFRGYTF.